Below are 14 T cell receptor beta chains sequenced from a single sample in a study of cytomegalovirus exposure and HLA in healthy donors. The PCR ran on 60 Vbeta and 13 Jbeta primers. TCRdb's table, derived via immunoSEQ multiplex PCR, lists solely in-frame clones and lacks some. The sample includes about 130,000 clones, 75% to 80% of them seen just once. Specimen: PBMCs. The receptors shown here come from a man in his forties in good health and CMV-seronegative.

The chain joins TRBV6-5 to TRBJ2-6; the D gene is possibly TRBD1 (6 bases). The CDR3 length is 15 residues. CDR1 is MNHEY, CDR2 SVGAGI, per germline. Trimming pared 7 bases from V and 4 bases from J, leaving 14 bases between. The CDR3 reads CASTSGASGANVLTF. The CDR3 DNA follows: TGTGCCAGCACCTCAGGGGCTTCGGGGGCCAACGTCCTGACTTTC.

J is TRBJ2-2 and V is TRBV7-2; tentative D call: TRBD1 (6 bases). The germline V gene encodes CDR1 SGHTA and CDR2 FQGNSA. V lost 2 bases and J lost 7, with 11 bases in between. This CDR3 has 14 residues. The CDR3, as DNA: TGTGCCAGCAGCTTACAGGGGACGGGCGGGGAGCTGTTTTTT. This codes for CASSLQGTGGELFF.

The V and J genes are TRBV5-1 and TRBJ1-6, with 8 bases identical to TRBD1. V trimming: 3 bases; J trimming: 6 bases; junction bases outside the gene matches: 8. Germline V CDR1 and CDR2: SGHRS, YFSETQ. The CDR3 extends over 16 amino acids. The CDR3 DNA follows: TGCGCCAGCAGCTCCCCGACAGGGGTCACTAATTCACCCCTCCACTTT. This gives the protein CASSSPTGVTNSPLHF. Complete variable domain (other parts from reference TRBV5-1 and TRBJ1-6): KAGVTQTPRYLIKTRGQQVTLSCSPISGHRSVSWYQQTPGQGLQFLFEYFSETQRNKGNFPGRFSGRQFSNSRSEMNVSTLELGDSALYLCASSSPTGVTNSPLHFGNGTRLTVT.

The chain joins TRBV7-2 to TRBJ2-7; TRBD1 agrees at 10 bases. J was trimmed by 1 base and V by 5 bases; bases with no gene match: 2. Per germline, CDR1 SGHTA and CDR2 FQGNSA. The CDR3 consists of 14 residues. The CDR3 DNA is TGTGCCAGCAGCCGGGACAGGGGATCCTACGAGCAGTACTTC. Translating gives CASSRDRGSYEQYF.

The CDR3 loop reads CASSQAGTTQETQYF. DNA for the CDR3: TGCGCCAGCAGCCAGGCCGGGACAACACAAGAGACCCAGTACTTC. This chain links TRBV4-3 with TRBJ2-5; a possible D gene is TRBD1 (6 bases). The germline V and J ends were trimmed by 3 bases and 2 bases, with 13 bases remaining between them. The CDR3 is 15 amino acids. Per germline, CDR1 LGHNA and CDR2 YSLEER.

This sequence joins TRBV9 and TRBJ1-4, with D hard to call. CDR3 size: 16 residues. Trimming left V 3 bases short and J 2 bases short, with 14 bases between. CDR1 and CDR2 from the germline V gene are SGDLS and YYNGEE. CDR3 coding DNA: TGTGCCAGCAGCGAGGACGGGAGGACGACTAATGAAAAACTGTTTTTT. Translated: CASSEDGRTTNEKLFF.

J is TRBJ1-2 and V is TRBV6-6; the match to TRBD1 covers 8 bases. In germline, CDR1 is MNHNY, CDR2 SVGAGI (reference sequence). This CDR3 spans 14 amino acids. V dropped 7 bases and J dropped 5; count of bases not matched to a gene: 9. CDR3 nucleotides: TGTGCCAGCATTCCACCGGGACAGGTATATGGCTACACCTTC. It is translated as CASIPPGQVYGYTF.

The rearrangement joins TRBV7-9 to TRBJ1-4; 9 bases align to TRBD1. This CDR3 spans 16 amino acids. CDR1 is SEHNR, CDR2 FQNEAQ, per germline (reference sequence). J was trimmed by 11 bases and V by 6 bases; bases with no gene match: 16. In nucleotides, the CDR3 is TGTGCCAGCAGTTCTTCCCCGGGACAGGGAATCCATAAACTGTTTTTT. Its translation: CASSSSPGQGIHKLFF.

The CDR3 DNA is TGTGCCAGCAGCTTAACCGGGGATGAAGATACGCAGTATTTT. The encoded protein is CASSLTGDEDTQYF. V is TRBV7-3 and J is TRBJ2-3; maybe TRBD2 (5 bases). V lost 0 bases to trimming and J lost 5 bases, with 9 bases between them. CDR3 size: 14 residues. Looked up from germline, CDR1 is SGHTA and CDR2 is FQGTGA.

The rearrangement links TRBV5-1 to TRBJ1-2, with 7 bases fitting TRBD1. The CDR3 length is 16 residues. V lost 1 base and J lost 2; bases outside the gene matches: 8. Germline V CDR1 and CDR2: SGHRS, YFSETQ. CDR3 coding DNA: TGCGCCAGCAGCTTGCTCGTTACAGGGGCAAACTATGGCTACACCTTC. Its protein is CASSLLVTGANYGYTF.

The gene calls are TRBV10-2 and TRBJ1-2; no clear D. The CDR3 runs 15 residues. Germline V gene lookup returns CDR1 WSHSY and CDR2 SAAADI. Trimming cost V 6 bases and J 0 bases, with 14 bases left between them. The CDR3 is CASSASIETNYGYTF. DNA of the CDR3: TGCGCCAGCAGCGCATCTATCGAAACTAACTATGGCTACACCTTC.

This clone was observed a handful of times. The V call is TRBV4-2, the J call TRBJ2-1; 11 nucleotides match TRBD2. The V gene's germline CDR1 is LGHNA and CDR2 YNFKEQ. The CDR3 runs 16 residues. V gave up 0 bases and J gave up 6 bases; unmatched junction bases: 4. Here the CDR3 DNA reads TGTGCCAGCAGCCAAGATTATAGCGGGGGGGCCAATGAGCAGTTCTTC. Translating it yields CASSQDYSGGANEQFF.

This chain links TRBV19 with TRBJ2-7, with D possibly matching TRBD2 (6 bases). The V gene lost 4 bases and the J gene lost 6 bases, with 19 bases spanning the gap. This CDR3 has 15 amino acids. Germline V gene data show CDR1 as LNHDA and CDR2 as SQIVND (reference sequence). The CDR3 loop reads CASSRQPGLNSEQYF. CDR3 DNA sequence: TGTGCCAGTAGTAGACAACCGGGACTCAATTCCGAGCAGTACTTC. Combining the CDR3 with reference TRBV19 and TRBJ2-7 gives the whole variable domain DGGITQSPKYLFRKEGQNVTLSCEQNLNHDAMYWYRQDPGQGLRLIYYSQIVNDFQKGDIAEGYSVSREKKESFPLTVTSAQKNPTAFYLCASSRQPGLNSEQYFGPGTRLTVT.

There are a few counts of this clone. The V gene is TRBV13, the J gene TRBJ2-3; 16 nucleotides align to TRBD2. CDR3 size: 17 residues. Germline-derived CDR1 and CDR2 are PRHDT and FYEKMQ (reference sequence). The junction had 6 bases not matched to a gene; V was cut back by 3 bases and J by 6 bases. CDR3 sequence: CASSFGTSGGVFDTQYF. The CDR3 coding sequence is TGTGCCAGCAGCTTCGGGACTAGCGGGGGGGTCTTCGATACGCAGTATTTT.